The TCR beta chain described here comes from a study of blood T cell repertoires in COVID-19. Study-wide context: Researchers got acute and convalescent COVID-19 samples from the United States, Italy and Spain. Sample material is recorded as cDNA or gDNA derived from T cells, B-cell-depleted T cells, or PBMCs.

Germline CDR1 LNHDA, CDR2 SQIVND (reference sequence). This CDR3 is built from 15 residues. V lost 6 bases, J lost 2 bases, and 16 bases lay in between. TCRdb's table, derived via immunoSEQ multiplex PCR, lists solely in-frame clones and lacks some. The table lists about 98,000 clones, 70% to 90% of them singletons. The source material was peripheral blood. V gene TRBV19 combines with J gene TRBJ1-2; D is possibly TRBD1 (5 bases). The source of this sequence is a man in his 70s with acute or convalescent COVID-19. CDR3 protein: CASRTDRSINYGYTF. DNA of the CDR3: TGTGCCAGTAGGACAGACCGATCTATAAACTATGGCTACACCTTC. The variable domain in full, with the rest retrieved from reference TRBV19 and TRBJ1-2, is DGGITQSPKYLFRKEGQNVTLSCEQNLNHDAMYWYRQDPGQGLRLIYYSQIVNDFQKGDIAEGYSVSREKKESFPLTVTSAQKNPTAFYLCASRTDRSINYGYTFGSGTRLTVV.